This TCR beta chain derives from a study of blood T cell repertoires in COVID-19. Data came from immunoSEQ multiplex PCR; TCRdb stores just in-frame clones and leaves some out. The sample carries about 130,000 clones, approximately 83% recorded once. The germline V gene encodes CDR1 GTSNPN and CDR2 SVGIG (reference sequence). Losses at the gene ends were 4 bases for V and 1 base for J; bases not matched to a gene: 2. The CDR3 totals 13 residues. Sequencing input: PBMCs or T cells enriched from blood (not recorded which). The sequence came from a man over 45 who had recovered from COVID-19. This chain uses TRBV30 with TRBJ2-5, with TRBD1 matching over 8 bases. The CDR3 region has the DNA TGTGCCTGGACAGGGGGCTCCCAAGAGACCCAGTACTTC. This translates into CAWTGGSQETQYF.